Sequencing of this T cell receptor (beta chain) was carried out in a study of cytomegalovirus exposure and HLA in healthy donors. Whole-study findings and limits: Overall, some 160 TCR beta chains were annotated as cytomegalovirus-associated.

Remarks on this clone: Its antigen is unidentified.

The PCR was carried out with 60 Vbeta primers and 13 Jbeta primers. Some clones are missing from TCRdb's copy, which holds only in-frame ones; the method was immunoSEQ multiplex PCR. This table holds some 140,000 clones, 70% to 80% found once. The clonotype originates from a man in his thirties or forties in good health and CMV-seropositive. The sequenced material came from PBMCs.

As DNA, the CDR3 is TGTGCCAGCACCGGGACTACTTCCTACGAGCAGTACTTC. Protein sequence: CASTGTTSYEQYF. This sequence joins TRBV7-9 and TRBJ2-7; TRBD2 agrees at 7 bases. V was clipped by 7 bases and J by 1 base; unmatched bases: 4. The CDR3 totals 13 residues. Germline V CDR1 and CDR2: SEHNR, FQNEAQ (reference sequence).